This entry is about one T cell receptor beta chain. This CDR3 has 17 residues. J lost 5 bases, V lost 5 bases, and 14 bases had no gene match. The V gene's germline CDR1 is SGHTA and CDR2 FQGNSA. The sample is drawn from a study of blood T cell repertoires in COVID-19. Looking at the study overall: Acute and convalescent COVID-19 samples came from the United States, Italy and Spain. PBMCs, B-cell-depleted T cells, or T cells were the source of the cDNA or gDNA that made up the material.

In the original workflow: Estimates of nucleated cell counts were drawn from the amplification of reference gene primers. Some clones are missing from TCRdb's copy, which holds only in-frame ones; the method was immunoSEQ multiplex PCR. D and trimming were read from the DNA, whereas the V and J calls and clone size are those reported in that table. The sample gives roughly 83,000 clones, 86% of which show up once; 8% is in the top ten. Material for sequencing was peripheral blood. V usage is TRBV7-2 and J usage is TRBJ2-5; 10 bases are a match to TRBD2. This sequence originates from a man between 50 and 59 years old with active COVID-19. CDR3 sequence reads: CASSRRLAGGLGETQYF. In DNA form, the CDR3 reads TGTGCCAGCAGCCGCCGGTTAGCGGGGGGCCTCGGGGAGACCCAGTACTTC.